The rows below give T cell receptor beta chains drawn from one sample of a study of CD8 T cells in Susac syndrome. TCRdb passed the immunoSEQ multiplex PCR reads through MiXCR, listing each CDR3 protein once. The repertoire holds hundreds of thousands of distinct CDR3 sequences, about nine tenths seen once, with 0.18% in the top ten. Sequencing was carried out using CD8+ T cells from PBMCs. The source is a human donor with multiple sclerosis. The CDR3 runs from the conserved cysteine through the conserved F or W. The D gene is left open where the match is weak. Where a row states a size, it is once, few, many or the class of an expanded clone; other rows omit it.

-,-,TRBJ2-1,TRBV5-4,CASSWQQKTYNEQFF,TGTGCCAGCAGCTGGCAGCAAAAGACCTACAATGAGCAGTTCTTC
TRBD2,once,TRBJ2-5,TRBV9,CASSPRTYSGRTQETQYF,TGTGCCAGCAGCCCCAGGACCTATAGCGGGAGGACCCAAGAGACCCAGTACTTC
-,-,TRBJ2-2,TRBV9,CASTRGASGTGELFF,TGTGCCAGCACACGGGGAGCTTCGGGCACCGGGGAGCTGTTTTTT
TRBD1,-,TRBJ2-7,TRBV20-1,CSASEGYRGTYEQYF,TGCAGTGCTAGTGAGGGGTACAGGGGGACCTACGAGCAGTACTTC
-,-,TRBJ1-5,TRBV27,CASSPLYSNQPQHF,TGTGCCAGCAGTCCTCTATATAGCAATCAGCCCCAGCATTTT
-,-,TRBJ1-1,TRBV19,CASSPALGFTEAFF,TGTGCCAGTAGTCCCGCTTTAGGGTTCACTGAAGCTTTCTTT
-,-,TRBJ2-3,TRBV28,CASSFHSSTDTQYF,TGTGCCAGCAGTTTTCACTCTAGCACAGATACGCAGTATTTT
TRBD1,-,TRBJ2-1,TRBV6-2/TRBV6-3,CASRERDRLRDEQFF,TGTGCCAGCAGAGAAAGGGACAGGCTCCGGGATGAGCAGTTCTTC
TRBD1,-,TRBJ1-1,TRBV12-3/TRBV12-4,CASSFPPGGNTEAFF,TGTGCCAGCAGTTTCCCTCCAGGGGGGAACACTGAAGCTTTCTTT
TRBD2,-,TRBJ2-1,TRBV4-2,CASSQEGLAGGGEQFF,TGTGCCAGCAGCCAAGAGGGACTAGCGGGAGGTGGCGAGCAGTTCTTC
-,-,TRBJ2-3,TRBV24-1,CATSDRLGLGFTDTQYF,TGTGCCACCAGTGATCGGTTGGGGCTAGGGTTCACAGATACGCAGTATTTT
TRBD2,-,TRBJ2-2,TRBV20-1,CSAKGLAGEAGELFF,TGCAGTGCTAAGGGACTAGCGGGAGAGGCCGGGGAGCTGTTTTTT
TRBD1,-,TRBJ1-4,TRBV7-9,CASSSGTAFEKLFF,TGTGCCAGCAGTTCCGGGACAGCCTTTGAAAAACTGTTTTTT
TRBD1,-,TRBJ2-7,TRBV29-1,CSVNQGAGEQYF,TGCAGCGTGAACCAGGGGGCTGGAGAGCAGTACTTC
-,-,TRBJ2-2,TRBV24-1,CATSAPGWSNTGELFF,TGTGCCACCAGTGCCCCAGGGTGGTCGAACACCGGGGAGCTGTTTTTT
TRBD1,-,TRBJ2-7,TRBV20-1,CSASGGQGYEQYF,TGCAGTGCTAGTGGGGGACAGGGCTACGAGCAGTACTTC
-,-,TRBJ2-2,TRBV15,CATSIDGMVTGELFF,TGTGCCACCAGCATAGACGGCATGGTCACCGGGGAGCTGTTTTTT
TRBD2,-,TRBJ2-3,TRBV19,CASRLGLASTDTQYF,TGTGCCAGTAGACTGGGACTAGCTAGCACAGATACGCAGTATTTT
TRBD1,-,TRBJ1-1,TRBV27,CASSLVQGYTEAFF,TGTGCCAGCAGTTTAGTACAGGGGTACACTGAAGCTTTCTTT
-,-,TRBJ2-7,TRBV29-1,CSVGDTPIRPYEQYF,TGCAGCGTTGGGGACACCCCCATAAGACCCTACGAGCAGTACTTC
TRBD2,-,TRBJ2-1,TRBV27,CASSPGLVGNEQFF,TGTGCCAGCAGTCCAGGACTAGTAGGGAATGAGCAGTTCTTC
-,-,TRBJ1-5,TRBV12-3/TRBV12-4,CASSWDASGPQHF,TGTGCCAGCAGCTGGGACGCCTCGGGGCCCCAGCATTTT
TRBD2,-,TRBJ2-1,TRBV7-6,CASSARLAAPYNEQFF,TGTGCCAGCAGCGCAAGACTAGCGGCCCCCTACAATGAGCAGTTCTTC
TRBD1,-,TRBJ2-1,TRBV20-1,CSARDRGLNGQGNNEQFF,TGCAGTGCTAGAGATCGAGGATTGAACGGACAGGGCAACAATGAGCAGTTCTTC
TRBD2,-,TRBJ2-1,TRBV15,CATREGTSAYNEQFF,TGTGCCACCAGGGAGGGGACTAGCGCATACAATGAGCAGTTCTTC
-,-,TRBJ2-7,TRBV4-3,CASSRGSAATYEQYF,TGCGCCAGCAGCCGAGGCAGTGCGGCAACCTACGAGCAGTACTTC
-,once,TRBJ2-5,TRBV6-4,CASIGQQETQYF,TGTGCCAGCATAGGACAGCAAGAGACCCAGTACTTC
-,-,TRBJ1-1,TRBV25-1,CASSVVSQPSEAFF,TGTGCCAGCAGTGTAGTCAGTCAACCGTCTGAAGCTTTCTTT
-,-,TRBJ2-7,TRBV30,CAWKGYYEQYF,TGTGCCTGGAAGGGGTACTACGAGCAGTACTTC
-,-,TRBJ2-1,TRBV18,CASSPGGRLTNEQFF,TGTGCCAGCTCACCAGGGGGGCGCCTCACCAATGAGCAGTTCTTC
-,-,TRBJ2-1,TRBV4-1,CASSRTEANEQFF,TGCGCCAGCAGCCGAACGGAAGCAAATGAGCAGTTCTTC
TRBD2,-,TRBJ2-1,TRBV12-3/TRBV12-4,CASSATSGGDQFF,TGTGCCAGCAGCGCAACTAGCGGGGGGGACCAGTTCTTC
-,-,TRBJ2-7,TRBV7-8,CASSLARQPYPYEQYF,TGTGCCAGCAGCTTAGCGCGCCAGCCCTATCCCTACGAGCAGTACTTC
-,-,TRBJ1-5,TRBV28,CASSPRGGGQPQHF,TGTGCCAGCAGTCCCCGTGGGGGGGGTCAGCCCCAGCATTTT
TRBD2,-,TRBJ2-1,TRBV2,CASSDFGLARNRSYNEQFF,TGTGCCAGCAGTGATTTTGGACTAGCGAGGAATCGCTCCTACAATGAGCAGTTCTTC
-,-,TRBJ1-5,TRBV19,CASSIPNLGGNQPQHF,TGTGCCAGTAGTATCCCTAACCTTGGAGGCAATCAGCCCCAGCATTTT
TRBD1,-,TRBJ2-1,TRBV12-3/TRBV12-4,CASSLTGQFHNEQFF,TGTGCCAGCAGCCTGACGGGACAGTTTCACAATGAGCAGTTCTTC
TRBD2,-,TRBJ2-3,TRBV14,CASSLSATSGALDTQYF,TGTGCCAGCAGCCTGTCCGCGACTAGCGGGGCCTTAGATACGCAGTATTTT
-,-,TRBJ2-2,TRBV20-1,CSASPPGTPGPGELFF,TGCAGTGCCAGTCCACCCGGGACCCCAGGCCCCGGGGAGCTGTTTTTT
-,-,TRBJ1-1,TRBV27,CASSSYLDTEAFF,TGTGCCAGCAGTTCTTATTTGGACACTGAAGCTTTCTTT
-,-,TRBJ2-7,TRBV19,CASSIVASLAYEQYF,TGTGCCAGTAGTATAGTGGCTAGCCTTGCCTACGAGCAGTACTTC
TRBD1,-,TRBJ1-1,TRBV30,CAWSSISTGGTEAFF,TGTGCCTGGAGTTCCATTTCTACAGGGGGCACTGAAGCTTTCTTT